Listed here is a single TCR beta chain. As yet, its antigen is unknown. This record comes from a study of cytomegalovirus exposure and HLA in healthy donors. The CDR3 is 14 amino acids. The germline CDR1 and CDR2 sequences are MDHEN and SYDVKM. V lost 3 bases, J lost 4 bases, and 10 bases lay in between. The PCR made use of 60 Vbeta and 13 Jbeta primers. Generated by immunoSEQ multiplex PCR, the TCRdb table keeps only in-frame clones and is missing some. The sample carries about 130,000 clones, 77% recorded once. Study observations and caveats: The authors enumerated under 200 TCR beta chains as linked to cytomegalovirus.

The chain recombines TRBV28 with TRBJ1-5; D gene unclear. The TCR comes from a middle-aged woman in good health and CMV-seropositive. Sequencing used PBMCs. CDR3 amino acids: CASSLVATNQPQHF. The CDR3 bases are TGTGCCAGCAGTTTGGTGGCAACGAATCAGCCCCAGCATTTT.